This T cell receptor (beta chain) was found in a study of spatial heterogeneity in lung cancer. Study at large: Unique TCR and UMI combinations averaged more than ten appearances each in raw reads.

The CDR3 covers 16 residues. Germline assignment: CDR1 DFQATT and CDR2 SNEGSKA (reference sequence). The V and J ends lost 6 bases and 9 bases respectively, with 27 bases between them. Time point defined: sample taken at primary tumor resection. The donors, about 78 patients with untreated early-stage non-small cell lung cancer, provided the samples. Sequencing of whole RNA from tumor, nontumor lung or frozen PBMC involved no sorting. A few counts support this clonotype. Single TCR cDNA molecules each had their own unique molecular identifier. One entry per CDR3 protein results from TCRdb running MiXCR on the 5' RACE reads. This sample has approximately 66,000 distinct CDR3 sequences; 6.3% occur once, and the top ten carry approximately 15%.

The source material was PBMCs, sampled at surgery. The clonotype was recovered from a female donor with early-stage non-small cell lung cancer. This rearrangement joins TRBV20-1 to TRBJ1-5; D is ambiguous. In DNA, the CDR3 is TGCAGTGCAAACGAGGTTTCAGGAAGGCGGATGAGGCCCCAGCATTTT. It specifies CSANEVSGRRMRPQHF.